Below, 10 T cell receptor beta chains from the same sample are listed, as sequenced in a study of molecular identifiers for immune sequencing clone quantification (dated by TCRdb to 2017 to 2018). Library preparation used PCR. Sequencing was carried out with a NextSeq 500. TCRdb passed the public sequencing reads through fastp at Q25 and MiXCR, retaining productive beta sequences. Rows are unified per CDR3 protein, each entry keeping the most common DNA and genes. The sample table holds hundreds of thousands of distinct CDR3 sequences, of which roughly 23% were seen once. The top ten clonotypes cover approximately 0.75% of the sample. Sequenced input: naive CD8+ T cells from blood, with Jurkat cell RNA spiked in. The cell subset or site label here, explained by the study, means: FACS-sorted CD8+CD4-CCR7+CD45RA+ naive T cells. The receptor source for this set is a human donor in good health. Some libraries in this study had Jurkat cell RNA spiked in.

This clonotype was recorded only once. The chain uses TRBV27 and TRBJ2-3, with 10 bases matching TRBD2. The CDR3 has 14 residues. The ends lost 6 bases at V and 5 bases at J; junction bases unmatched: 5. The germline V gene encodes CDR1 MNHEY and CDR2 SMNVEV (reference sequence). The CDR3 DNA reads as TGTGCCAGCAGACTAGCGGGGTCTATAGATACGCAGTATTTT. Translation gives CASRLAGSIDTQYF.

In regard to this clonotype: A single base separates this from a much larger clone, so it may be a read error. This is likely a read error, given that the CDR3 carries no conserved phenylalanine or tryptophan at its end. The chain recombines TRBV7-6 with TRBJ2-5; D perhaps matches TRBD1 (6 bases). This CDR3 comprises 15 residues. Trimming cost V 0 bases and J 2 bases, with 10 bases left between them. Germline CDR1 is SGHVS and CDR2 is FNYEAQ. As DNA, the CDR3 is TGTGCCAGCAGCTTAGCAGGAGACAGGCAAGAGACCCAGTACCTC. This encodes CASSLAGDRQETQYL.

CDR3 sequence (DNA): TGTGCCAGCAGTATGACAGGGGGCCTTACTGAAGCTTTCTTT. Translated: CASSMTGGLTEAFF. V gene TRBV12-3 or TRBV12-4 combines with J gene TRBJ1-1; TRBD1 matches at 10 bases. After removal of 5 bases from V and 5 bases from J, the junction contained 5 bases not matched to a gene. The CDR3 has 14 residues.

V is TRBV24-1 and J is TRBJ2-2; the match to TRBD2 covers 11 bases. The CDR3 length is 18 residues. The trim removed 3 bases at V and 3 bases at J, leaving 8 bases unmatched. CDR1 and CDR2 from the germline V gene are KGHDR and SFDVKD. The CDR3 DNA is TGTGCCACCAGTGATCCCCTAGCGGGAGGTTTGTACACCGGGGAGCTGTTTTTT. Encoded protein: CATSDPLAGGLYTGELFF.

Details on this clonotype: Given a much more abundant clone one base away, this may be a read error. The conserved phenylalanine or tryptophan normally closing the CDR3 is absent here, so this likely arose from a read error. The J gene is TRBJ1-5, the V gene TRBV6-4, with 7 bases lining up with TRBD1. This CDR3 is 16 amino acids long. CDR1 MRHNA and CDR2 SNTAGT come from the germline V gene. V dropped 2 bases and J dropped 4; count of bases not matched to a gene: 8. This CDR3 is CASSDPKDRLNQPQHL. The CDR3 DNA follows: TGTGCCAGCAGTGACCCTAAGGACAGGCTTAATCAGCCCCAGCATCTT.

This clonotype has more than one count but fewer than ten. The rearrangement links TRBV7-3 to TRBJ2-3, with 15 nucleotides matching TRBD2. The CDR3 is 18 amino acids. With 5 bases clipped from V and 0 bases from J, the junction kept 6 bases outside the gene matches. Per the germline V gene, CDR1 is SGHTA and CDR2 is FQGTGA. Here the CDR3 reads CASSEGTSGRYSTDTQYF. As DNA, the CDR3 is TGTGCCAGCAGCGAAGGGACTAGCGGGAGGTATAGCACAGATACGCAGTATTTT. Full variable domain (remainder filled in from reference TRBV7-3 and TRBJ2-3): GAGVSQTPSNKVTEKGKYVELRCDPISGHTALYWYRQSLGQGPEFLIYFQGTGAADDSGLPNDRFFAVRPEGSVSTLKIQRTERGDSAVYLCASSEGTSGRYSTDTQYFGPGTRLTVL.

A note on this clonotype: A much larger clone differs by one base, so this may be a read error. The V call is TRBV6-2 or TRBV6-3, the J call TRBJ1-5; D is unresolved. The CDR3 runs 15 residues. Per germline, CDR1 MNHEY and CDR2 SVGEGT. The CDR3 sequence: CTSSYSGDSNQPQHF. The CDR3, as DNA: TGTACCAGCAGTTACTCTGGCGATAGCAATCAGCCCCAGCATTTT.

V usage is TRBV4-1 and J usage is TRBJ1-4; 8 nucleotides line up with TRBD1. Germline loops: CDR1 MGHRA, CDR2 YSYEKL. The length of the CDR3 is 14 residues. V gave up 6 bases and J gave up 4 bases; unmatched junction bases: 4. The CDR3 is CASRGQALNEKLFF. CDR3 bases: TGCGCCAGCAGGGGACAGGCTCTTAATGAAAAACTGTTTTTT.

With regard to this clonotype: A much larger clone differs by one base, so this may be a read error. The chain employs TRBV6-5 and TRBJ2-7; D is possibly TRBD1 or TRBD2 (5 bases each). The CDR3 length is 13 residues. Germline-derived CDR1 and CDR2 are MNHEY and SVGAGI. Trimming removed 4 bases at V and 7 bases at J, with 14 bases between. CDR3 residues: CASSSSGADEQYF. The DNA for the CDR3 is TGTGCCAGCAGTTCGTCCGGGGCGGATGAGCAGTACTTC.

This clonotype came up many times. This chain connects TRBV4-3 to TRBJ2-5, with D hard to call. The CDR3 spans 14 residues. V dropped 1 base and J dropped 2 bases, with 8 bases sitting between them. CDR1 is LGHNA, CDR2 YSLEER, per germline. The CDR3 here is CASSQGIAQETQYF. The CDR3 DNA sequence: TGCGCCAGCAGCCAAGGCATAGCACAAGAGACCCAGTACTTC.